This entry describes one TCR beta chain. The data belong to a study of shared clonotypes between healthy human individuals. Per the study methods: ImmunoSEQ sequences covered only the junction and lacked quality scores; filtering therefore differed. Assay: immunoSEQ multiplex PCR; the TCRdb copy retains only in-frame clones and omits some. V and J calls and clone size are copied from that table; D and trimming were computed from the DNA. The sample yields about 2.4 million clones, around 94% seen once. The sequence was obtained from a man younger than 30 in good health. The sequenced material came from naive CD4+ T cells sorted from blood. Sample subset: CD45RA+ positively selected.

CDR3 loop: CAISEASFWGTDTEAFF. The CDR3 bases are TGTGCCATCAGTGAGGCTAGCTTCTGGGGTACGGACACTGAAGCTTTCTTT. V is TRBV10-3 and J is TRBJ1-1; D remains unclear. This CDR3 region has 17 residues. CDR1 is ENHRY, CDR2 SYGVKD, per germline. Between the trimmed V and J ends, which lost 2 bases and 3 bases, there was a span of 19 bases.